The T cell receptor (beta chain) under discussion was sequenced for a study of cytomegalovirus exposure and HLA in healthy donors. Worth noting for this clone: Its antigen is unknown.

The PCR used 60 Vbeta and 13 Jbeta primers. TCRdb's copy holds only in-frame clones and misses some; the assay was immunoSEQ multiplex PCR. Here the sample spans 120,000 or so clones, roughly 80% being singletons. Notes on the study in general: Later analysis identified several of the most significant clusters that appeared linked to common viral pathogens. Highly shared sequence variants in one cluster were likely a sequencing artifact. Cytomegalovirus-associated TCR beta chains were listed, numbering some 180. It was reported in a later analysis that an Asian-associated ancestry cluster showed fewer N-insertions than the roughly 670-donor mean.

The sequence was collected from a woman in her thirties in good health and CMV-seronegative. The sequencing input was PBMCs.

The chain's CDR3 is CASSQWGREAFF. CDR3 coding DNA: TGCGCCAGCAGCCAGTGGGGGCGCGAAGCTTTCTTT. The J gene is TRBJ1-1, the V gene TRBV4-1; maybe TRBD1 (6 bases). Germline V lookup: CDR1 MGHRA, CDR2 YSYEKL. Trimming removed 3 bases at V and 8 bases at J, with 10 bases between. This CDR3 region has 12 residues.